This T cell receptor beta chain was sequenced during a study of post-analysis software for immune sequencing data. On the study more broadly: Relapsing-remitting, secondary progressive and progressive-relapsing forms made up the multiple sclerosis disease courses. Study-level points and caveats: There was significantly lower normalized Chao1 diversity in multiple sclerosis patients than in controls. In patients, about 5 TRBV segments were more frequent than in controls, with TRBV5-6, TRBV5-1 and TRBV20-1 among them. Strong co-clustering by F measure linked samples that shared a preparation batch.

Trimming cost V 5 bases and J 1 base, with 10 bases left between them. The length of the CDR3 is 14 residues. Sequencing libraries made from TCR beta cDNA carried unique molecular identifiers. TCRdb processed the PCR reads anew with MiXCR; each CDR3 protein has one entry. Of 250,000 to 300,000 distinct CDR3 sequences listed, just over 35% are singletons. This clonotype was recorded many times. As yet, its antigen is unknown. The receptor comes from a girl between 10 and 17 years old with multiple sclerosis. Sample: blood. The rearrangement uses TRBV12-3 or TRBV12-4 and TRBJ2-3; a weak D match, TRBD1 (6 bases). CDR3 region: CASSMGARTDTQYF. CDR3 nucleotides: TGTGCCAGCAGTATGGGGGCCCGCACAGATACGCAGTATTTT.